Listed here are 27 T cell receptor beta chains from one sample, sequenced in a study of CD8 T cells in Susac syndrome. Reverse transcription of roughly 0.5 to 1 ug RNA was carried out with random hexamers. One entry per CDR3 protein results from TCRdb running MiXCR on the immunoSEQ multiplex PCR reads. Here the sample spans 180,000 or so distinct CDR3 sequences, 85% to 95% being singletons. Input material: CD4+ T cells from PBMCs. These receptor sequences come from a human donor in good health.

The chain carries TRBV7-3 and TRBJ2-5; TRBD1 matches at 7 bases. Germline trimming cut 5 bases from V and 5 bases from J; bases unmatched to any gene: 11. The CDR3 contains 15 residues. CDR1 and CDR2 (germline): SGHTA, FQGTGA. Written as DNA, the CDR3 is TGTGCCAGCAGCCCAAAAAGGGGGCATGGGGAGACCCAGTACTTC. Amino acid sequence: CASSPKRGHGETQYF.

This chain links TRBV5-1 with TRBJ1-3; D gene ambiguous. The CDR3 is made up of 16 amino acids. Per germline, CDR1 SGHRS and CDR2 YFSETQ. V was trimmed by 0 bases and J by 0 bases, leaving 10 bases between them. The CDR3 DNA reads TGCGCCAGCAGCTTGGATCTCCATACCTCTGGAAACACCATATATTTT. This sequence encodes CASSLDLHTSGNTIYF.

The V gene is TRBV29-1, the J gene TRBJ1-5, with D perhaps TRBD1 (5 bases). There are 14 residues in the CDR3. In germline, CDR1 is SQVTM, CDR2 ANQGSEA. V was trimmed by 4 bases and J by 6 bases, leaving 16 bases between them. The CDR3, as DNA: TGCAGCGTTGGTCGGTCAGGGAGAGCTCAGCCCCAGCATTTT. Residues: CSVGRSGRAQPQHF.

This clonotype was seen only once. The chain uses TRBV28 and TRBJ2-7; 9 nucleotides agree with TRBD1. This CDR3 region has 15 residues. Germline values: CDR1 MDHEN, CDR2 SYDVKM. Losses at the gene ends were 8 bases for V and 5 bases for J; bases not matched to a gene: 13. CDR3 in amino acids: CASRSVKWDRDEQYV. DNA for the CDR3: TGTGCCAGCCGCAGCGTTAAGTGGGACAGGGACGAGCAGTACGTC.

V and J are TRBV3-1 and TRBJ2-3; possible D gene TRBD2, 5 bases. Trimming left V 0 bases short and J 2 bases short, with 15 bases between. Germline V gives CDR1 LGHDT, CDR2 YNNKEL (reference sequence). This CDR3 has 17 amino acids. This chain's CDR3 is CASSQEKSGYTTDTQYF. Here the CDR3 DNA reads TGTGCCAGCAGCCAAGAGAAGAGCGGATACACCACAGATACGCAGTATTTT.

The table lists this clonotype with a count of one. This chain links TRBV7-9 with TRBJ2-7; 7 bases map to TRBD1. Germline CDR1 reads SEHNR; CDR2 reads FQNEAQ (reference sequence). The CDR3 is 16 amino acids. J lost 1 base, V lost 1 base, and 7 bases had no gene match. The CDR3 loop is CASSLGSGQLSYEQYF. CDR3 nucleotides: TGTGCCAGCAGCTTAGGGTCGGGACAGCTATCCTACGAGCAGTACTTC.

The chain recombines TRBV23-1 with TRBJ1-5, with 7 bases that match TRBD1. TRBV23-1 is an ORF for which the function is uncertain. Trimming at V came to 0 bases and at J to 4 bases, leaving 6 bases not matched to a gene. This CDR3 region has 16 residues. In DNA, the CDR3 is TGCGCCAGCAGTCAATCACGACAGGGAGGTAATCAGCCCCAGCATTTT. Encoded protein: CASSQSRQGGNQPQHF.

The rearrangement uses TRBV20-1 and TRBJ1-2; 8 bases map to TRBD1. The CDR3 spans 15 residues. From germline, CDR1 is DFQATT and CDR2 SNEGSKA (reference sequence). The junction had 8 bases not matched to a gene; V was cut back by 1 base and J by 4 bases. In DNA form, the CDR3 reads TGCAGTGCTAGAGCGATGGACAGGGACCGCTATGGCTACACCTTC. This gives the protein CSARAMDRDRYGYTF.

This rearrangement joins TRBV7-2 to TRBJ2-3, with 7 positions matching TRBD1. CDR3 length: 14 residues. Germline CDR1 SGHTA, CDR2 FQGNSA. The V segment lost 1 base and the J segment 8 bases; nucleotides outside the gene matches: 6. CDR3 loop: CASSLEGGPGTQYF. In DNA, the CDR3 is TGTGCCAGCAGCTTAGAAGGGGGCCCCGGTACGCAGTATTTT.

The V and J genes are TRBV30 and TRBJ2-1; TRBD2 matches at 11 bases. V gave up 4 bases and J gave up 8 bases; unmatched junction bases: 7. Germline CDR1 is GTSNPN and CDR2 is SVGIG (reference sequence). The CDR3 spans 14 residues. CDR3 nucleotides: TGTGCCTGGAACATAGCGGGAGGGCGTTATGAGCAGTTCTTC. It yields the protein CAWNIAGGRYEQFF.

V usage is TRBV9 and J usage is TRBJ2-2; 8 bases fit TRBD1. Trimming took 4 bases from V and 4 from J; bases not matched to a gene: 6. The CDR3 has 15 residues. Germline loops: CDR1 SGDLS, CDR2 YYNGEE. The CDR3 bases are TGTGCCAGCAGCCTTAGACAGGGGACCACCGGGGAGCTGTTTTTT. Amino acid sequence: CASSLRQGTTGELFF. Full variable domain (rest looked up from reference TRBV9 and TRBJ2-2): DSGVTQTPKHLITATGQRVTLRCSPRSGDLSVYWYQQSLDQGLQFLIQYYNGEERAKGNILERFSAQQFPDLHSELNLSSLELGDSALYFCASSLRQGTTGELFFGEGSRLTVL.

The J gene is TRBJ2-1, the V gene TRBV12-3 or TRBV12-4; 9 bases line up with TRBD2. V gave up 5 bases and J gave up 7 bases; unmatched junction bases: 3. CDR3 length: 13 amino acids. The CDR3 DNA follows: TGTGCCAGCAGTCCTCTAGCGGGGAATGAGCAGTTCTTC. Protein: CASSPLAGNEQFF.

J is TRBJ1-1 and V is TRBV7-9; tentatively, D is TRBD1 (6 bases). This CDR3 contains 12 residues. The germline CDR1 and CDR2 sequences are SEHNR and FQNEAQ (reference sequence). Trimming pared 3 bases from V and 11 bases from J, leaving 13 bases between. Here the CDR3 reads CASSFGGHEAFF. CDR3 nucleotide sequence: TGTGCCAGCAGCTTTGGGGGCCATGAGGCTTTCTTT. The whole variable domain, filled in from reference TRBV7-9 and TRBJ1-1, reads DTGVSQNPRHKITKRGQNVTFRCDPISEHNRLYWYRQTLGQGPEFLTYFQNEAQLEKSRLLSDRFSAERPKGSFSTLEIQRTEQGDSAMYLCASSFGGHEAFFGQGTRLTVV.

J is TRBJ1-2 and V is TRBV20-1; 7 bases are a match to TRBD1. The length of the CDR3 is 14 residues. From germline, CDR1 is DFQATT and CDR2 SNEGSKA (reference sequence). With V trimmed by 2 bases and J by 3 bases, 6 bases remained unmatched. The CDR3 here is CSARPQGLYYGYTF. In DNA, the CDR3 is TGCAGTGCTAGACCACAGGGGTTGTACTATGGCTACACCTTC.

The DNA of the CDR3 is TGTGCCAGCTCACGCGGGACAGGGGATGAAAAACTGTTTTTT. Residues: CASSRGTGDEKLFF. V is TRBV18 and J is TRBJ1-4; 10 bases match TRBD1. CDR1 KGHSH and CDR2 LQKENI come from the germline V gene. V shed 4 bases, J shed 6 bases, and the junction held 2 bases outside the gene matches. The CDR3 extends over 14 amino acids. The whole variable domain, filled in from reference TRBV18 and TRBJ1-4, reads NAGVMQNPRHLVRRRGQEARLRCSPMKGHSHVYWYRQLPEEGLKFMVYLQKENIIDESGMPKERFSAEFPKEGPSILRIQQVVRGDSAAYFCASSRGTGDEKLFFGSGTQLSVL.

The rearrangement uses TRBV28 and TRBJ1-5; D is perhaps TRBD1 (5 bases). The CDR3 runs to 10 residues. V gave up 11 bases and J gave up 7 bases, with 9 bases separating them. From germline, CDR1 is MDHEN and CDR2 SYDVKM. CDR3 coding DNA: TGTGCCGGGGGGGTACAGCCCCAGCATTTT. It encodes CAGGVQPQHF. Variable domain in full (rest from reference TRBV28 and TRBJ1-5): DVKVTQSSRYLVKRTGEKVFLECVQDMDHENMFWYRQDPGLGLRLIYFSYDVKMKEKGDIPEGYSVSREKKERFSLILESASTNQTSMYLCAGGVQPQHFGDGTRLSIL.

The chain has TRBV19 and TRBJ2-5; 9 positions agree with TRBD2. Trimming cost V 6 bases and J 7 bases; bases outside gene matches: 12. Germline CDR1 is LNHDA and CDR2 is SQIVND (reference sequence). CDR3 size: 15 residues. The CDR3 spells CASSRTSAQGGTQYF. The CDR3 coding sequence is TGTGCCAGTAGCCGGACTAGCGCACAAGGGGGGACCCAGTACTTC.

The CDR3 bases are TGTGCCAGCAGCAACAGGGTACAGGAGACCCAGTACTTC. It is translated as CASSNRVQETQYF. The chain uses TRBV27 and TRBJ2-5, with D tentatively TRBD1 (6 bases). CDR1 is MNHEY and CDR2 is SMNVEV in the germline V gene (reference sequence). The CDR3 sequence is 13 residues long. Trimming cost V 6 bases and J 5 bases, with 13 bases left between them.

The V call is TRBV14, the J call TRBJ2-3; D is unclear. This CDR3 is built from 14 residues. V gave up 1 base and J gave up 3 bases, with 8 bases separating them. The V gene's germline CDR1 is SGHDN and CDR2 FVKESK. The CDR3, as DNA: TGTGCCAGCAGCCAAGCGATCGGGACAGATACGCAGTATTTT. This codes for CASSQAIGTDTQYF.

The chain combines TRBV7-9 with TRBJ2-3; D is unclear. The CDR3 spans 14 residues. The germline V gene has CDR1 SEHNR and CDR2 FQNEAQ (reference sequence). Deletions cut 6 bases from V and 2 bases from J, with 12 bases between. The CDR3 loop is CASSPDGATDTQYF. As DNA, the CDR3 is TGTGCCAGCAGTCCGGACGGAGCCACAGATACGCAGTATTTT.

CDR3 region: CASSPKVQGKQYV. CDR3 sequence (DNA): TGTGCCAGCTCACCGAAGGTCCAGGGGAAGCAGTACGTC. The chain is built from TRBV18 and TRBJ2-7; perhaps TRBD1 as D (6 bases). There are 13 residues in the CDR3. V dropped 3 bases and J dropped 8 bases, with 14 bases sitting between them. Germline CDR1 and CDR2: KGHSH and LQKENI.

V usage is TRBV29-1 and J usage is TRBJ1-1, with a possible D match to TRBD1 (5 bases). Per the germline V gene, CDR1 is SQVTM and CDR2 is ANQGSEA. Trimming took 5 bases from V and 5 from J, leaving 12 bases between them. The CDR3 runs to 12 residues. CDR3 sequence: CSVRQGTTEAFF. The CDR3 region has the DNA TGCAGCGTTCGTCAGGGTACGACTGAAGCTTTCTTT.

The chain links TRBV12-3 or TRBV12-4 to TRBJ1-4; tentatively, D is TRBD1 (6 bases). V shed 8 bases and J shed 3 bases, with 13 bases lying between them. CDR3 size: 14 residues. In nucleotides, the CDR3 is TGTGCCAGCGCGAAGCAGGGGCCTAATGAAAAACTGTTTTTT. Protein: CASAKQGPNEKLFF.

The gene calls are TRBV29-1 and TRBJ1-1; D is undetermined. The CDR3 length is 12 residues. With 7 bases removed from V and 1 base from J, the gap between germline ends came to 10 bases. The V gene's germline CDR1 is SQVTM and CDR2 ANQGSEA. CDR3 region: CSGRPRNTEAFF. The CDR3 region has the DNA TGCAGCGGAAGACCCCGGAACACTGAAGCTTTCTTT.

The chain combines TRBV20-1 with TRBJ2-1; a possible D gene is TRBD1 (5 bases). The V end was cut by 5 bases, the J end by 7 bases, with 15 bases between. The germline V gene has CDR1 DFQATT and CDR2 SNEGSKA (reference sequence). This CDR3 contains 13 residues. CDR3 region: CSAPPAGRNEQFF. Here the CDR3 DNA reads TGCAGTGCTCCACCGGCAGGGCGGAATGAGCAGTTCTTC.

This clonotype was counted a few times. This sequence joins TRBV7-3 and TRBJ2-5; D is ambiguous. This CDR3 is built from 11 residues. CDR1 SGHTA and CDR2 FQGTGA come from the germline V gene. Trimming stripped 1 base from V and 7 bases from J, with 4 bases between. CDR3 residues: CASSLMGTQYF. The CDR3 coding sequence is TGTGCCAGCAGCTTAATGGGGACCCAGTACTTC.

This clonotype was counted only a few times. The chain combines TRBV29-1 with TRBJ2-7, with a weak D call TRBD1 (5 bases). In germline, CDR1 is SQVTM, CDR2 ANQGSEA. CDR3 length: 12 amino acids. Trimming shortened V by 2 bases and J by 5 bases, and 10 bases separated the two germline ends. The CDR3 protein is CSVESGSDEQYF. The CDR3 DNA follows: TGCAGCGTTGAATCAGGGTCGGACGAGCAGTACTTC.